The text below deals with one T cell receptor (beta chain). Its antigen is unidentified. The data originate from a study of cytomegalovirus exposure and HLA in healthy donors. The PCR ran on 60 Vbeta and 13 Jbeta primers. In the original processing: A follow-up analysis tallied about 80 million unique TCR beta chains, approximately 10 million shared. This table comes from immunoSEQ multiplex PCR, and its TCRdb copy is limited to in-frame clones, with some not included. V, J and clone size were drawn from that table, and D and trimming were deduced from the DNA. The sample yields 160,000 or so clones, 75% to 85% seen once. Study-level findings and limits: It was reportedly the case that the classifier diagnosed cytomegalovirus status with high specificity and sensitivity.

CDR1 LNHDA and CDR2 SQIVND come from the germline V gene (reference sequence). The CDR3 totals 17 residues. The germline V and J ends were trimmed by 2 bases and 6 bases, with 19 bases remaining between them. This clonotype was obtained from a woman aged 45-65 years in good health and CMV-seronegative. This chain links TRBV19 with TRBJ2-2, with D maybe TRBD1 (6 bases). Sample: PBMCs. For the CDR3, the DNA is TGTGCCAGTAGTATAACAGGGCGAGAGGTCAACCCCGGGGAGCTGTTTTTT. Translated: CASSITGREVNPGELFF.